A single sample gave rise to the 25 T cell receptor beta chains below, sequenced in a study of T cell responses to AZD1222 COVID-19 vaccine. The table came from immunoSEQ multiplex PCR; TCRdb's copy has only in-frame clones and leaves some out. The sample comprises around 89,000 clones, under 90% of which are singletons, and 10% rests with the top ten. The sequencing used peripheral blood, collected on day 0 of AZD1222 vaccination. Receptor source: an adult in good health.

The gene calls are TRBV7-9 and TRBJ1-2, with TRBD1 as a possible D gene (5 bases). The V end was cut by 1 base, the J end by 5 bases, with 14 bases between. The germline V gene has CDR1 SEHNR and CDR2 FQNEAQ (reference sequence). This CDR3 spans 15 amino acids. The CDR3 region is CASSLVPQGAYGYTF. CDR3 nucleotides: TGTGCCAGCAGCTTAGTCCCCCAAGGGGCGTATGGCTACACCTTC.

This clone came up many times. The chain joins TRBV7-2 to TRBJ1-3; no firm D call. This CDR3 comprises 12 residues. V was trimmed by 2 bases and J by 3 bases, leaving 2 bases between them. Germline loops: CDR1 SGHTA, CDR2 FQGNSA. In DNA, the CDR3 is TGTGCCAGCAGCTTATATGGAAACACCATATATTTT. Residues: CASSLYGNTIYF.

The chain has TRBV27 and TRBJ1-2, with 7 bases matching TRBD1. Germline V gives CDR1 MNHEY, CDR2 SMNVEV (reference sequence). The length of the CDR3 is 13 residues. Losses at the gene ends were 5 bases for V and 4 bases for J; bases not matched to a gene: 4. The CDR3 protein is CASSRQGVYGYTF. The CDR3 region has the DNA TGTGCCAGCAGTCGACAGGGAGTCTATGGCTACACCTTC.

The chain joins TRBV19 to TRBJ1-3; D gene unclear. The CDR3 is 16 residues long. Deletions cut 7 bases from V and 0 bases from J, with 16 bases between. CDR1 and CDR2 (germline): LNHDA, SQIVND (reference sequence). CDR3 sequence (DNA): TGTGCCAGTACCACCACTGCTCGGAGCTCTGGAAACACCATATATTTT. Amino acids: CASTTTARSSGNTIYF.

The gene calls are TRBV6-5 and TRBJ1-6; TRBD1 matches at 7 bases. There are 16 residues in the CDR3. Germline CDR1 MNHEY, CDR2 SVGAGI. Trimming at V came to 6 bases and at J to 10 bases, leaving 15 bases not matched to a gene. CDR3: CASSYGPGQVDSPLHF. The CDR3 nucleotides are TGTGCCAGCAGCTACGGACCCGGACAGGTGGACTCACCCCTCCACTTT.

This chain connects TRBV5-1 to TRBJ2-7, with TRBD2 identical over 9 bases. This CDR3 region has 15 residues. J lost 6 bases, V lost 0 bases, and 7 bases had no gene match. CDR1 and CDR2 (germline): SGHRS, YFSETQ. DNA of the CDR3: TGCGCCAGCAGCTTGGTAGTTAGCGGGAGATCCGAGCAGTACTTC. This codes for CASSLVVSGRSEQYF.

V and J are TRBV19 and TRBJ2-1, with TRBD2 identical over 9 bases. This CDR3 has 17 amino acids. The germline V gene encodes CDR1 LNHDA and CDR2 SQIVND (reference sequence). V lost 5 bases, J lost 2 bases, and 10 bases stayed unmatched. The chain's CDR3 is CASSPGGASGTYNEQFF. The DNA for the CDR3 is TGTGCCAGTAGTCCAGGGGGGGCTAGCGGGACCTACAATGAGCAGTTCTTC.

This chain links TRBV11-3 with TRBJ2-4; weak D call: TRBD1 (6 bases). The V end was cut by 4 bases, the J end by 2 bases, with 15 bases between. This CDR3 spans 16 amino acids. From germline, CDR1 is SGHNT and CDR2 YENEEA. CDR3 sequence reads: CASSSGLQGSKNIQYF. CDR3 DNA: TGTGCCAGCAGCTCCGGGCTTCAGGGGTCCAAAAACATTCAGTACTTC.

V is TRBV7-2 and J is TRBJ1-4; 9 bases map to TRBD1. The V gene end was trimmed by 5 bases and the J gene end by 6 bases; junction bases not matched to a gene: 16. CDR1 is SGHTA, CDR2 FQGNSA, per germline. This CDR3 is 18 amino acids long. CDR3 bases: TGTGCCAGCAGCCCGATAGCCTCGTCGACAGGGGGGGATGAAAAACTGTTTTTT. As protein: CASSPIASSTGGDEKLFF.

The genes are TRBV19 and TRBJ1-5; 8 bases are shared with TRBD1. Germline CDR1 reads LNHDA; CDR2 reads SQIVND (reference sequence). With V trimmed by 3 bases and J by 2 bases, 6 bases remained unmatched. The CDR3 extends over 16 amino acids. In DNA, the CDR3 is TGTGCCAGTAGTATGTACCAGGGGGCCGGCAATCAGCCCCAGCATTTT. This gives the protein CASSMYQGAGNQPQHF.

The rearrangement joins TRBV19 to TRBJ1-1; 8 bases are shared with TRBD1. Germline CDR1 and CDR2: LNHDA and SQIVND (reference sequence). This CDR3 spans 18 amino acids. The V and J ends lost 5 bases and 3 bases, in that order; junction bases with no gene match: 17. DNA for the CDR3: TGTGCCAGTAGTCCCCGGACAGGGCAGGGCTTTTTGGACACTGAAGCTTTCTTT. It is translated as CASSPRTGQGFLDTEAFF.

The gene calls are TRBV28 and TRBJ1-2, with D possibly TRBD1 on 5 matching bases. This CDR3 has 13 residues. Germline CDR1 reads MDHEN; CDR2 reads SYDVKM. The V end was cut by 7 bases, the J end by 3 bases, with 12 bases between. CDR3 amino acids: CASTPGAYYGYTF. The CDR3 DNA reads as TGTGCCAGCACGCCCGGGGCCTACTATGGCTACACCTTC.

This clone was detected once. This chain connects TRBV18 to TRBJ2-4; D not certain. Trimming stripped 3 bases from V and 0 bases from J, with 6 bases between. From germline, CDR1 is KGHSH and CDR2 LQKENI. This CDR3 contains 14 residues. CDR3 bases: TGTGCCAGCTCACCTACTCTAGCCAAAAACATTCAGTACTTC. Translating it yields CASSPTLAKNIQYF.

This chain links TRBV12-3 or TRBV12-4 with TRBJ2-3, with 8 bases fitting TRBD2. This CDR3 comprises 13 residues. The ends lost 5 bases at V and 7 bases at J; junction bases unmatched: 5. CDR3 in amino acids: CASSREGWNTQYF. CDR3 nucleotide sequence: TGTGCCAGCAGTCGGGAGGGGTGGAATACGCAGTATTTT.

The rearrangement uses TRBV2 and TRBJ1-1, with 8 nucleotides matching TRBD1. Germline V gives CDR1 SNHLY, CDR2 FYNNEI. J lost 7 bases, V lost 8 bases, and 0 bases had no gene match. There are 10 residues in the CDR3. CDR3 DNA sequence: TGTGCCAGCGGACAGGGTGAAGCTTTCTTT. Its protein product is CASGQGEAFF.

V and J are TRBV3-1 (or the pseudogene TRBV3-2) and TRBJ2-6; no clear D. V was cut by 4 bases and J by 1 base, with 11 bases left in between. CDR3 size: 16 residues. In germline, CDR1 is LGHDT, CDR2 YNNKEL (reference sequence). CDR3 protein: CASSPQLGSGANVLTF. The CDR3 bases are TGTGCCAGCAGCCCCCAGCTGGGGTCTGGGGCCAACGTCCTGACTTTC.

This chain joins TRBV18 and TRBJ1-4; D possibly corresponds to TRBD1 (6 bases). CDR1 and CDR2 from the germline V gene are KGHSH and LQKENI. CDR3 length: 13 residues. Between the trimmed V and J ends, which lost 4 bases and 8 bases, there was a span of 11 bases. CDR3 sequence reads: CASSLGQQEKLFF. CDR3 nucleotide sequence: TGTGCCAGCTCACTTGGACAGCAGGAAAAACTGTTTTTT.

V usage is TRBV25-1 and J usage is TRBJ1-4; D is unclear. V was shortened by 5 bases and J by 8 bases, with 15 bases between the two germline ends. The CDR3 runs to 14 residues. In germline, CDR1 is MGHDK, CDR2 SYGVNS. For the CDR3, the DNA is TGTGCCAGCAGTCCGCTAGATGCTAGGGAAAAACTGTTTTTT. It is translated as CASSPLDAREKLFF.

This chain uses TRBV6-1 with TRBJ1-4; possibly TRBD1 for D (5 bases). The V end was cut by 2 bases, the J end by 7 bases, with 11 bases between. Germline loops: CDR1 MNHNS, CDR2 SASEGT. This CDR3 region has 14 residues. CDR3 DNA: TGTGCCAGCAGTGAACAGGGCTCCAGTGAAAAACTGTTTTTT. It is translated as CASSEQGSSEKLFF.

The chain recombines TRBV9 with TRBJ2-2; 10 nucleotides match TRBD2. The CDR3 consists of 16 residues. Germline CDR1 and CDR2: SGDLS and YYNGEE. V was clipped by 3 bases and J by 6 bases; unmatched bases: 8. Here the CDR3 reads CASSALLAGGSGELFF. As DNA, the CDR3 is TGTGCCAGCAGCGCATTGTTAGCGGGAGGCTCCGGGGAGCTGTTTTTT.

The V gene is TRBV5-1, the J gene TRBJ2-7; possibly TRBD2 for D (7 bases). CDR1 is SGHRS and CDR2 is YFSETQ in the germline V gene. The CDR3 is made up of 15 amino acids. V was cut by 4 bases and J by 0 bases, with 14 bases left in between. The CDR3 reads CASSLGGGASYEQYF. In nucleotides, the CDR3 is TGCGCCAGCAGCCTGGGAGGGGGGGCCTCCTACGAGCAGTACTTC.

The chain joins TRBV2 to TRBJ1-2, with 10 bases fitting TRBD1. The CDR3 consists of 16 residues. Germline V gene lookup returns CDR1 SNHLY and CDR2 FYNNEI. The V gene end was trimmed by 6 bases and the J gene end by 1 base; junction bases not matched to a gene: 8. The chain's CDR3 is CASSLDRGRNNYGYTF. The CDR3 DNA sequence: TGTGCCAGCAGCCTAGACAGGGGGCGAAATAACTATGGCTACACCTTC.

This chain links TRBV18 with TRBJ2-7; no definite D call. Germline V gene lookup returns CDR1 KGHSH and CDR2 LQKENI. Between the trimmed V and J ends, which lost 4 bases and 2 bases, there was a span of 15 bases. The CDR3 has 15 residues. The chain's CDR3 is CASSLRSGRAYEQYF. CDR3 DNA: TGTGCCAGCTCACTTCGGTCAGGACGAGCCTACGAGCAGTACTTC.

The chain has TRBV7-9 and TRBJ2-1, with 10 bases lining up with TRBD2. From germline, CDR1 is SEHNR and CDR2 FQNEAQ (reference sequence). With 5 bases clipped from V and 7 bases from J, the junction kept 8 bases outside the gene matches. This CDR3 comprises 15 residues. The CDR3 nucleotides are TGTGCCAGCAGCCTGAGCGGGGGGGTATTTAATGAGCAGTTCTTC. Protein: CASSLSGGVFNEQFF.

CDR3 bases: TGTGCCAGCAGTCGGGCGTGGGGCCCCACAGATACGCAGTATTTT. As protein: CASSRAWGPTDTQYF. V and J are TRBV7-3 and TRBJ2-3, with D maybe TRBD1 (5 bases). In germline, CDR1 is SGHTA, CDR2 FQGTGA. This CDR3 is built from 15 residues. Trimming took 6 bases from V and 2 from J, leaving 15 bases between them.